The T cell receptor beta chain under discussion was sequenced for a study of T-cell memory formation after mild COVID-19. Trimming took 1 base from V and 5 from J, leaving 5 bases between them. In germline, CDR1 is SGHTA, CDR2 FQGNSA. The CDR3 runs to 13 residues. TCRdb itself ran the 5' RACE reads through MiXCR, one entry per CDR3 protein. The sample holds around 310,000 distinct CDR3 sequences, 15% to 20% seen once. This chain joins TRBV7-2 and TRBJ1-4; no reliable D call. Sequenced input: PBMCs or a T cell subset sorted from them (not recorded which). The receptor's source is a man younger than 35 who had mild COVID-19 (a few samples of this study predate the infection). Cell type and time point are not known. The DNA of the CDR3 is TGTGCCAGCAGCTTAGTACAGAATGAAAAACTGTTTTTT. It encodes CASSLVQNEKLFF. Filled out from reference TRBV7-2 and TRBJ1-4, the complete variable domain reads GAGVSQSPSNKVTEKGKDVELRCDPISGHTALYWYRQSLGQGLEFLIYFQGNSAPDKSGLPSDRFSAERTGGSVSTLTIQRTQQEDSAVYLCASSLVQNEKLFFGSGTQLSVL.